The subject of this entry is one T cell receptor beta chain. If patients had autoimmune disease history or systemic immunosuppression, they were excluded. The length of the CDR3 is 12 residues. The V end lost 0 bases, the J end lost 5 bases, and 5 bases lay between the germline ends. Looked up from germline, CDR1 is SGDLS and CDR2 is YYNGEE. These data come from a study of OX40 agonist ivuxolimab in advanced cancers. In the study overall: Partial responses were observed in three patients, of whom one had hepatocellular carcinoma and two had cutaneous melanoma.

Produced via immunoSEQ multiplex PCR; TCRdb's table is partial and in-frame only. The table has approximately 87,000 clones, around 90% seen once. Source: CD4+ or CD8+ T cells sorted from blood, taken in a trial of the OX40 agonist ivuxolimab. The chain carries TRBV9 and TRBJ1-2; D is ambiguous. The sequence came from an adult with an advanced solid tumor such as melanoma, head and neck, liver or kidney cancer. CDR3 nucleotide sequence: TGTGCCAGCAGCGTAGACCAATATGGCTACACCTTC. Protein sequence: CASSVDQYGYTF.